One T cell receptor beta chain is described in this entry. Produced via immunoSEQ multiplex PCR; TCRdb's table is partial and in-frame only. The table lists fewer than 15,000 clones, roughly nine tenths of them singletons. This specimen comes from a study of blood T cell repertoires in COVID-19. As for the study in general: Sites across the United States, Italy and Spain contributed samples from acute and convalescent COVID-19. T cells, B-cell-depleted T cells, or PBMCs provided the cDNA or gDNA that served as material.

Germline CDR1 and CDR2: DFQATT and SNEGSKA (reference sequence). Deletions cut 3 bases from V and 3 bases from J, with 14 bases between. The CDR3 covers 15 residues. Sample: peripheral blood. This receptor was identified in an older woman with active COVID-19. J is TRBJ2-2 and V is TRBV20-1, with a possible D match to TRBD1 (6 bases). The CDR3 loop is CSASPLRGHTGELFF. The CDR3 DNA reads as TGCAGTGCTAGTCCCCTCAGGGGTCACACCGGGGAGCTGTTTTTT.